What follows describes a single T cell receptor beta chain. This clone was detected once. The antigen this receptor binds is unknown. The input lacks base qualities; no much larger clone sits a single base away. These data are taken from a study of neoadjuvant nivolumab and ipilimumab in lung cancer (dated by TCRdb to 2020 to 2022). With respect to the entire study: In the NEOSTAR trial, nivolumab was administered intravenously at 3 mg/kg on days 1, 15 and 29, and the combination arm also received ipilimumab 1 mg/kg on day 1 only. The primary trial endpoint was the major pathologic response (MPR) rate in the intention-to-treat population in each study arm. Of the roughly 45 patients with operable NSCLC treated in the trial, approximately 23 were randomized to nivolumab monotherapy and around 20 to nivolumab plus ipilimumab. The study compared TCR repertoires in pretherapy (baseline) peripheral blood with TCR repertoires in tumors resected at surgery after neoadjuvant immune checkpoint blockade. Matched pretherapy and resected tumor pairs were analyzed from seven patients, of whom four had been treated with nivolumab and three with nivolumab plus ipilimumab.

The library was obtained by the immunoSEQ multiplex PCR assay. On the study's bioinformatics: Repertoires were summarized by richness and clonality, and significantly expanded and contracted clones were identified between pre- and post-therapy samples. The clones in this table, taken by TCRdb from immuneACCESS, are in-frame only. Not every clone is retained; where verified, under half of the shortfall comes from an unresolved V gene, and the cause of the rest is unknown. Clone size and V and J calls were adopted from that table, with D and trimming inferred from the DNA. The sample table lists about 20,000 clones, more than 75% of them with a count of one. Of the sample, roughly 6.9% falls within the top ten clones. Overall study results and their limits: TCR richness in pretherapy blood showed a positive correlation with richness in tumors resected after neoadjuvant therapy (Spearman R ≈ 0.8). Resected tumors had greater TCR richness and clonality than tumor-adjacent uninvolved lung, and increases were observed in more dual-therapy-treated tumors. A small number of samples underwent TCR sequencing. Tumor T-cell richness and clonality rose from pretherapy to surgery in three of three dual-therapy tumors but in only two of four nivolumab-treated tumors. No significant correlation was found between TCR clonality and pathologic tumor regression, and only one major-pathologic-response sample was available for the clonality analysis.

The sample's time point label is to be understood as: at surgical resection after neoadjuvant nivolumab +/- ipilimumab. The samples were obtained from NEOSTAR, a phase 2 randomized trial that tested neoadjuvant nivolumab or nivolumab plus ipilimumab, followed by surgery, in operable NSCLC. CDR1 and CDR2 (LGHNA, YSLEER) derive from the germline V gene. The CDR3 spans 15 residues, from the cysteine through the phenylalanine. Just the 45-base CDR3 DNA is kept, in frame starting at base 1. Germline trimming: 0 bases from V, 5 bases from J; junction bases outside gene matches: 4. This sequence originates from an adult with non-small cell lung cancer. The sequence links TRBV4-3 to TRBJ2-1; TRBD2 aligns with 7 central bases. The specimen was tumor tissue, collected after neoadjuvant nivolumab, alone or with ipilimumab, at or shortly before surgery. The CDR3 has the sequence CASSQEGLLNNEQFF. The nucleotide sequence reads as follows: TGCGCCAGCAGCCAAGAGGGACTACTAAACAATGAGCAGTTCTTC.